One and the same sample provided the 17 T cell receptor beta chains below, sequenced in a study of blood T cell repertoires in COVID-19. Profiling relied on immunoSEQ multiplex PCR, and the TCRdb table lists in-frame clones only, not all of them. The table records around 80,000 clones, about 89% of them present only once. Sequenced material: peripheral blood. These receptors were taken from a man aged 60-69 years with acute or convalescent COVID-19.

The genes are TRBV12-3 or TRBV12-4 and TRBJ2-7; D perhaps matches TRBD1 (6 bases). This CDR3 is built from 13 residues. The V end lost 5 bases, the J end lost 6 bases, and 14 bases lay between the germline ends. As DNA, the CDR3 is TGTGCCAGCAGTAGGGGGAAGTGGGCCGAGCAGTACTTC. It encodes CASSRGKWAEQYF.

The chain carries TRBV6-4 and TRBJ2-1, with 8 bases lining up with TRBD2. J was trimmed by 4 bases and V by 4 bases; bases with no gene match: 6. Germline V gene data show CDR1 as MRHNA and CDR2 as SNTAGT. This CDR3 comprises 15 residues. The CDR3 nucleotides read TGTGCCAGCAGTGCGCAGCGGGGGTCATACAATGAGCAGTTCTTC. This gives the protein CASSAQRGSYNEQFF.

This clone has just one count. The rearrangement uses TRBV27 and TRBJ2-1, with TRBD2 identical over 9 bases. Germline loops: CDR1 MNHEY, CDR2 SMNVEV (reference sequence). This CDR3 is built from 15 residues. J was trimmed by 0 bases and V by 3 bases; bases with no gene match: 0. For the CDR3, the DNA is TGTGCCAGCAGTTTTAGCGGGAGCTCCTACAATGAGCAGTTCTTC. Translating gives CASSFSGSSYNEQFF.

The chain joins TRBV5-1 to TRBJ1-2; D perhaps matches TRBD1 (6 bases). The germline V gene has CDR1 SGHRS and CDR2 YFSETQ. The CDR3 runs to 15 residues. V lost 0 bases and J 4 bases, leaving 13 bases between the germline ends. CDR3 protein: CASSLGAGEPYGYTF. The CDR3 coding sequence is TGCGCCAGCAGCTTGGGAGCAGGGGAACCCTATGGCTACACCTTC.

Only one count was recorded for this clone. The chain employs TRBV6-5 and TRBJ2-5, with 7 positions matching TRBD2. The V segment lost 5 bases and the J segment 5 bases; nucleotides outside the gene matches: 8. Looked up from germline, CDR1 is MNHEY and CDR2 is SVGAGI. The CDR3 consists of 14 residues. CDR3 sequence reads: CASSPGWGGETQYF. The CDR3 region has the DNA TGTGCCAGCAGTCCAGGGTGGGGAGGGGAGACCCAGTACTTC.

The rearrangement links TRBV19 to TRBJ2-7; 13 bases match TRBD2. With 3 bases clipped from V and 2 bases from J, the junction kept 4 bases outside the gene matches. Germline lookup yields CDR1 LNHDA and CDR2 SQIVND (reference sequence). The CDR3 loop spans 16 amino acids. In nucleotides, the CDR3 is TGTGCCAGTAGTATGGGTGGACTAGCGGGGGCCTACGAGCAGTACTTC. The encoded protein is CASSMGGLAGAYEQYF.

V is TRBV29-1 and J is TRBJ2-5; 10 bases fit TRBD1. CDR3 length equals 13 residues. With V trimmed by 5 bases and J by 5 bases, 5 bases remained unmatched. The germline CDR1 and CDR2 sequences are SQVTM and ANQGSEA. The CDR3 protein is CSVQTGGWETQYF. The CDR3 DNA is TGCAGCGTTCAGACAGGGGGCTGGGAGACCCAGTACTTC.

This chain connects TRBV5-1 to TRBJ1-2; D unclear. Germline V gene data show CDR1 as SGHRS and CDR2 as YFSETQ. This CDR3 contains 13 residues. V lost 1 base to trimming and J lost 4 bases, with 8 bases between them. The CDR3, as DNA: TGCGCCAGCAGCTTGAACAGCCTCTATGGCTACACCTTC. As protein: CASSLNSLYGYTF. The full variable domain, its missing parts supplied by reference TRBV5-1 and TRBJ1-2, is KAGVTQTPRYLIKTRGQQVTLSCSPISGHRSVSWYQQTPGQGLQFLFEYFSETQRNKGNFPGRFSGRQFSNSRSEMNVSTLELGDSALYLCASSLNSLYGYTFGSGTRLTVV.

The rearrangement joins TRBV12-5 to TRBJ1-5, with 9 bases that match TRBD1. CDR3 length: 17 residues. The germline gives CDR1 LGHNT, CDR2 FRNRAP. Losses at the gene ends were 4 bases for V and 1 base for J; bases not matched to a gene: 8. The CDR3 here is CASGWIQGARSNQPQHF. CDR3 DNA: TGTGCTAGTGGTTGGATACAGGGGGCTAGGAGCAATCAGCCCCAGCATTTT.

The V call is TRBV11-3, the J call TRBJ2-5; TRBD2 matches 9 bases. The CDR3 runs 15 residues. CDR1 and CDR2 (germline): SGHNT, YENEEA. The trim removed 1 base at V and 5 bases at J, leaving 5 bases unmatched. CDR3 loop: CASSLGGGAWETQYF. The CDR3 DNA follows: TGTGCCAGCAGCTTAGGCGGGGGGGCCTGGGAGACCCAGTACTTC.

The genes are TRBV24-1 and TRBJ2-3; the match to TRBD2 covers 9 bases. This CDR3 spans 16 amino acids. J lost 1 base, V lost 4 bases, and 5 bases had no gene match. Germline CDR1 is KGHDR and CDR2 is SFDVKD. The CDR3 region is CATSDIAGVGTDTQYF. The CDR3, as DNA: TGTGCCACCAGTGACATAGCGGGAGTCGGCACAGATACGCAGTATTTT.

This rearrangement joins TRBV5-4 to TRBJ2-7, with TRBD2 matching 7 bases. Germline values: CDR1 SGHNT, CDR2 YYREEE (reference sequence). V was clipped by 2 bases and J by 5 bases; unmatched bases: 7. The length of the CDR3 is 14 residues. CDR3: CASSFGAGSDEQYF. In DNA, the CDR3 is TGTGCCAGCAGCTTCGGAGCGGGGAGCGACGAGCAGTACTTC.

J is TRBJ1-2 and V is TRBV30; the D gene is possibly TRBD1 (5 bases). Trimming cost V 1 base and J 4 bases, with 10 bases left between them. Germline V gives CDR1 GTSNPN, CDR2 SVGIG (reference sequence). The CDR3 length is 13 residues. The CDR3 is CAWSGRGIYGYTF. CDR3 nucleotides: TGTGCCTGGAGTGGGAGGGGAATCTATGGCTACACCTTC.

The chain links TRBV9 to TRBJ2-1; D is possibly TRBD1 (5 bases). Trimming shortened V by 0 bases and J by 10 bases, and 14 bases separated the two germline ends. Germline V gives CDR1 SGDLS, CDR2 YYNGEE. CDR3 length equals 14 residues. The CDR3 here is CASSVGTGAGEQFF. CDR3 DNA sequence: TGTGCCAGCAGCGTAGGAACAGGTGCAGGCGAGCAGTTCTTC.

A single count supports this clone. The chain combines TRBV18 with TRBJ1-1, with D possibly being TRBD1 (5 bases). The germline CDR1 and CDR2 sequences are KGHSH and LQKENI. V lost 5 bases to trimming and J lost 0 bases, with 13 bases between them. This CDR3 has 15 residues. The CDR3 sequence is CASSTQAGLNTEAFF. The CDR3 DNA is TGTGCCAGCTCAACCCAGGCAGGGTTGAACACTGAAGCTTTCTTT.

V is TRBV30 and J is TRBJ2-5; D ambiguous. Trimming took 1 base from V and 4 from J, leaving 7 bases between them. Germline V gene data show CDR1 as GTSNPN and CDR2 as SVGIG (reference sequence). The CDR3 covers 12 residues. The CDR3 is CAWSAYLETQYF. As DNA, the CDR3 is TGTGCCTGGAGTGCCTACCTAGAGACCCAGTACTTC. Full variable domain (outside the CDR3, taken from reference TRBV30 and TRBJ2-5): SQTIHQWPATLVQPVGSPLSLECTVEGTSNPNLYWYRQAAGRGLQLLFYSVGIGQISSEVPQNLSASRPQDRQFILSSKKLLLSDSGFYLCAWSAYLETQYFGPGTRLLVL.

In its sample, this clone was seen a few times. The V gene is TRBV6-5, the J gene TRBJ1-3, with 7 bases lining up with TRBD1. V lost 7 bases to trimming and J lost 3 bases; unmatched junction nucleotides: 6. Germline values: CDR1 MNHEY, CDR2 SVGAGI. The CDR3 contains 14 residues. The CDR3 DNA reads as TGTGCCAGCATGTCAGGGGGGATTGGAAACACCATATATTTT. Its protein is CASMSGGIGNTIYF.